Below are 2 T cell receptor beta chains sequenced from a single sample in a study of blood T cell repertoires in COVID-19 (dated by TCRdb to 2018 to 2021). The method behind the library was the immunoSEQ multiplex PCR assay. The immuneACCESS repertoire file appears here via TCRdb, limited to in-frame rearrangements. These files lack a portion of the clones; in checked studies, under half of the deficit traces to unresolved V genes, and the cause of the others is not known. The sample table shows approximately 100,000 clones, and 80% to 90% are seen once. Around 32% of the sample goes to the ten largest clones. Material for sequencing was peripheral blood. These receptors came from a woman aged 80 or older with acute or convalescent COVID-19.

The chain joins TRBV9 to TRBJ2-3, with D possibly TRBD1 on 6 matching bases. Per the germline V gene, CDR1 is SGDLS and CDR2 is YYNGEE. The CDR3 runs 16 residues. V gave up 3 bases and J gave up 2 bases, with 16 bases separating them. The CDR3 DNA follows: TGTGCCAGCAGCGGCTCGGTTCAGGGGACCACAGATACGCAGTATTTT. This gives the protein CASSGSVQGTTDTQYF.

This clone was counted between two and nine times. This rearrangement joins TRBV7-6 to TRBJ2-5; D unclear. CDR1 is SGHVS, CDR2 FNYEAQ, per germline. The V gene lost 4 bases and the J gene lost 5 bases, with 11 bases spanning the gap. This CDR3 is 13 amino acids long. CDR3 sequence reads: CASSYSGKETQYF. DNA of the CDR3: TGTGCCAGCAGCTACAGTGGCAAGGAGACCCAGTACTTC.